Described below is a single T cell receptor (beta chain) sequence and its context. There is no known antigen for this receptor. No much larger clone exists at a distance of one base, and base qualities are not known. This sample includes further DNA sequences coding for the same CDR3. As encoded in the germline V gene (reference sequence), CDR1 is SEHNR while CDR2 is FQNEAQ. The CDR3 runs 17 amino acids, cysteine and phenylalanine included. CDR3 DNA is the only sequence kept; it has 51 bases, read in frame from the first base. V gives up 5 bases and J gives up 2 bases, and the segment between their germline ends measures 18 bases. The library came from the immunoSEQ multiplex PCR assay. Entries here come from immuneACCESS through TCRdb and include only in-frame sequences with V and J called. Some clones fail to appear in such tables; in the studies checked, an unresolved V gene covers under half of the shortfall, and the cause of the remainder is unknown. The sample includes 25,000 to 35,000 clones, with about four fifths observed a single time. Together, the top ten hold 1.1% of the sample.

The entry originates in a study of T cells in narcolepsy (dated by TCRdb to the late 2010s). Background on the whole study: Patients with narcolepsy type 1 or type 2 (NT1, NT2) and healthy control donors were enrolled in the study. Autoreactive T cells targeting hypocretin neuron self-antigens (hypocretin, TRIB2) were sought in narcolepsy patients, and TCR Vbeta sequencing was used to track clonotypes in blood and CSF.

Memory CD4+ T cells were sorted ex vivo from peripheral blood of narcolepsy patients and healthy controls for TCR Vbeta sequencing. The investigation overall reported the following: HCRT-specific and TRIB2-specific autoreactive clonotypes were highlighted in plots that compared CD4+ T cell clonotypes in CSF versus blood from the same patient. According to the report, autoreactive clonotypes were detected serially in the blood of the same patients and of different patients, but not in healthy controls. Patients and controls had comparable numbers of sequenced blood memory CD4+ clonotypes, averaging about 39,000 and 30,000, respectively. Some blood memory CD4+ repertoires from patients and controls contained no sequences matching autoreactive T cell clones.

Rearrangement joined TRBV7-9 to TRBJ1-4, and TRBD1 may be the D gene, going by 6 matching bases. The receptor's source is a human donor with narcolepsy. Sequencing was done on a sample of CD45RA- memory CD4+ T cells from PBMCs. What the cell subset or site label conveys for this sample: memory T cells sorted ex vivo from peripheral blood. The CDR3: CASSQRGGGGTNEKLFF. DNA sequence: TGTGCCAGCAGCCAGCGCGGGGGCGGCGGGACTAATGAAAAACTGTTTTTT.